What follows are 27 T cell receptor beta chains derived from one specimen sequenced in a study of T cell repertoires in cytomegalovirus infection. MiXCR was run by TCRdb on the reads, yielding one entry per CDR3 protein. This table has some 940,000 distinct CDR3 sequences, roughly 30% appearing once. Antigens of these TCRs are unknown. This specimen consisted of cultured CD8+ T cells from PBMCs, obtained from culture after CMV antigen stimulation. The origin of the receptors is a human donor in good health (CMV status not recorded). Some clones in this sample may be carry-over from other donors' samples.

This chain uses TRBV20-1 with TRBJ2-5, with D possibly being TRBD2 (7 bases). The CDR3 spans 14 residues. CDR1 DFQATT and CDR2 SNEGSKA come from the germline V gene (reference sequence). Trimming removed 1 base at V and 3 bases at J, with 12 bases between. CDR3 in amino acids: CSARAEGGEETQYF. In nucleotides, the CDR3 is TGCAGTGCTAGAGCGGAGGGGGGGGAAGAGACCCAGTACTTC.

This clonotype was picked up many times. The chain is built from TRBV7-6 and TRBJ2-1; either TRBD1 or TRBD2 may fit D (5 bases each). The ends were cut back, 10 bases at V and 5 bases at J, with 21 bases in the middle. The CDR3 sequence is 15 residues long. Germline CDR1 and CDR2: SGHVS and FNYEAQ. This CDR3 reads CATGMTPGLDNEQFF. The DNA of the CDR3 is TGTGCCACCGGCATGACGCCGGGGCTGGACAATGAGCAGTTCTTC.

This clonotype was seen ten or more times. V gene TRBV7-2 combines with J gene TRBJ1-1; D not certain. The CDR3 has 12 residues. Germline CDR1 SGHTA, CDR2 FQGNSA. V was pared by 5 bases and J by 10 bases, with 14 bases between. For the CDR3, the DNA is TGTGCCAGCAGCATAGGCCTAGCGGGAGCTTTCTTT. Encoded protein: CASSIGLAGAFF.

CDR3: CASSRDRVVDTEAFF. The CDR3, as DNA: TGTGCCAGTAGTCGGGACAGGGTGGTGGACACTGAAGCTTTCTTT. The genes are TRBV19 and TRBJ1-1; 9 nucleotides align to TRBD1. The germline CDR1 and CDR2 sequences are LNHDA and SQIVND (reference sequence). This CDR3 region has 15 residues. The ends lost 5 bases at V and 3 bases at J; junction bases unmatched: 7.

The chain combines TRBV6-5 with TRBJ1-2; 7 positions agree with TRBD1. CDR3 length: 14 amino acids. In germline, CDR1 is MNHEY, CDR2 SVGAGI. V shed 6 bases, J shed 2 bases, and the junction held 6 bases outside the gene matches. The DNA for the CDR3 is TGTGCCAGCAGGATCGGACAGGCCAACTATGGCTACACCTTC. Translating it yields CASRIGQANYGYTF.

This clonotype was observed a few times. The chain couples TRBV15 to TRBJ2-3, with 10 bases identical to TRBD2. The CDR3 contains 15 residues. Germline V gene sequence: CDR1 LNHNV, CDR2 YYDKDF (reference sequence). With V trimmed by 8 bases and J by 3 bases, 8 bases remained unmatched. CDR3 nucleotide sequence: TGTGCCACCCCCGGCCTAGCGGGGGATACAGATACGCAGTATTTT. As protein: CATPGLAGDTDTQYF.

The rearrangement links TRBV12-3 or TRBV12-4 to TRBJ2-7; TRBD1 aligns across 9 bases. The V segment lost 6 bases and the J segment 4 bases; nucleotides outside the gene matches: 7. The CDR3 spans 14 residues. The CDR3 loop reads CASRTGQGGYEQYF. The CDR3 DNA reads as TGTGCCAGCAGAACGGGACAGGGAGGGTACGAGCAGTACTTC.

This chain connects TRBV27 to TRBJ2-3; 12 nucleotides match TRBD2. The ends lost 4 bases at V and 8 bases at J; junction bases unmatched: 4. Germline V gene lookup returns CDR1 MNHEY and CDR2 SMNVEV (reference sequence). CDR3 size: 14 residues. In DNA form, the CDR3 reads TGTGCCAGCAGTTCTAGCGGGGGGGCCGGTACGCAGTATTTT. The encoded protein is CASSSSGGAGTQYF.

This clonotype was counted a single time. DNA for the CDR3: TGTGCCAGCAGCGCACCCCCGGGGTCGGGGGAAAACATTCAGTACTTC. This gives the protein CASSAPPGSGENIQYF. The chain carries TRBV7-4 and TRBJ2-4; a possible D gene is TRBD2 (6 bases). The V and J ends lost 5 bases and 5 bases respectively, with 19 bases between them. The CDR3 extends over 16 amino acids. Germline V gives CDR1 SGHVT, CDR2 SQSDAQ.

The chain employs TRBV2 and TRBJ2-5; D unresolved. CDR1 and CDR2 from the germline V gene are SNHLY and FYNNEI. V dropped 2 bases and J dropped 1 base, with 5 bases sitting between them. This CDR3 comprises 13 residues. Here the CDR3 DNA reads TGTGCCAGCAGTGAACCCCCCCAAGAGACCCAGTACTTC. It translates to CASSEPPQETQYF.

The genes are TRBV20-1 and TRBJ1-2; D call uncertain. V lost 2 bases and J 3 bases, leaving 10 bases between the germline ends. This CDR3 has 13 amino acids. Per germline, CDR1 DFQATT and CDR2 SNEGSKA (reference sequence). CDR3 DNA: TGCAGTGCTAGATCGCAGGAGGACTATGGCTACACCTTC. Its protein is CSARSQEDYGYTF.

J is TRBJ2-1 and V is TRBV20-1, with 10 bases that match TRBD2. This CDR3 region has 13 residues. The V gene end was trimmed by 2 bases and the J gene end by 7 bases; junction bases not matched to a gene: 2. CDR1 is DFQATT, CDR2 SNEGSKA, per germline (reference sequence). CDR3 amino acids: CSARLAGENEQFF. The DNA for the CDR3 is TGCAGTGCTAGACTAGCGGGGGAAAATGAGCAGTTCTTC.

The rearrangement links TRBV27 to TRBJ2-2, with D possibly being TRBD1 (5 bases). CDR3 length: 16 amino acids. Trimming shortened V by 5 bases and J by 1 base, and 14 bases separated the two germline ends. Germline CDR1 is MNHEY and CDR2 is SMNVEV (reference sequence). CDR3 DNA sequence: TGTGCCAGCAGTCCTACAGGCCTAATGAACACCGGGGAGCTGTTTTTT. It specifies CASSPTGLMNTGELFF.

This clonotype was recorded a few times. The chain links TRBV6-5 to TRBJ2-3; D perhaps matches TRBD2 (5 bases). CDR3 length: 18 amino acids. The V end was cut by 1 base, the J end by 0 bases, with 17 bases between. Germline assignment: CDR1 MNHEY and CDR2 SVGAGI. The CDR3 loop is CASSYLKPRRISTDTQYF. Written as DNA, the CDR3 is TGTGCCAGCAGTTACTTGAAGCCCCGGAGGATTAGCACAGATACGCAGTATTTT.

This clonotype was detected ten times or more. The V and J genes are TRBV10-3 and TRBJ2-3; 10 bases match TRBD2. The CDR3 is 14 residues long. Germline-derived CDR1 and CDR2 are ENHRY and SYGVKD. The junction had 5 bases not matched to a gene; V was cut back by 8 bases and J by 3 bases. For the CDR3, the DNA is TGTGCCATCTCGGCTAGCGGGGGAACAGATACGCAGTATTTT. Its protein is CAISASGGTDTQYF.

V is TRBV5-6 and J is TRBJ2-2, with D perhaps matching TRBD2 (6 bases). Trimming removed 3 bases at V and 1 base at J, with 13 bases between. The CDR3 runs 16 residues. Germline V gene data show CDR1 as SGHDT and CDR2 as YYEEEE. The CDR3 bases are TGTGCCAGCAGCTGGCGGTTGCGGGGGAACACCGGGGAGCTGTTTTTT. Protein sequence: CASSWRLRGNTGELFF.

This clonotype was picked up many times. The CDR3, as DNA: TGTGCCAGCAGCCAGGGGTCCTCCTACGAGCAGTACTTC. It yields the protein CASSQGSSYEQYF. This chain uses TRBV7-9 with TRBJ2-7, with a weak D call TRBD1 (6 bases). This CDR3 spans 13 amino acids. Deletions cut 5 bases from V and 0 bases from J, with 8 bases between. Per germline, CDR1 SEHNR and CDR2 FQNEAQ (reference sequence).

This clonotype was seen a handful of times. The V call is TRBV7-6, the J call TRBJ1-2; D is perhaps TRBD1 (6 bases). The germline CDR1 and CDR2 sequences are SGHVS and FNYEAQ. The CDR3 has 15 residues. V gave up 4 bases and J gave up 3 bases, with 15 bases separating them. Here the CDR3 DNA reads TGTGCCAGCAGCTCGATACAGGGAGGGGACTATGGCTACACCTTC. Translated, it gives CASSSIQGGDYGYTF.

This clonotype has just a few counts. One end of the junction does not line up with germline, which may come from a read error. The chain employs TRBV7-7 and TRBJ2-5, with 7 bases aligning to TRBD1. The germline V gene has CDR1 SSHAT and CDR2 FNYEAQ (reference sequence). The CDR3 totals 16 residues. The CDR3 spells CASSYSGTVAGETQYF. CDR3 bases: TGTGCTAGCAGCTACTCCGGGACAGTGGCCGGGGAGACCCAGTACTTC.

This sequence joins TRBV19 and TRBJ1-1, with D hard to call. CDR1 and CDR2 from the germline V gene are LNHDA and SQIVND (reference sequence). This CDR3 contains 13 residues. The germline V and J ends were trimmed by 3 bases and 4 bases, with 9 bases remaining between them. CDR3 region: CASSMGRVTEAFF. DNA for the CDR3: TGTGCCAGTAGTATGGGAAGGGTCACTGAAGCTTTCTTT.

In this sample, this clonotype turned up once. The V call is TRBV20-1, the J call TRBJ1-6; TRBD1 is a possible D gene (6 bases). CDR1 and CDR2 (germline): DFQATT, SNEGSKA (reference sequence). The ends were cut back, 0 bases at V and 8 bases at J, with 17 bases in the middle. The CDR3 has 16 residues. Here the CDR3 DNA reads TGCAGTGCTAGAGAGGCCCCGGCGGGGGCCTATTCACCCCTCCACTTT. Residues: CSAREAPAGAYSPLHF.

The CDR3 DNA follows: TGTGCCATCAGTGACCCTAAGACAGGGCCCCGGGGCACCATATATTTT. Translated: CAISDPKTGPRGTIYF. This rearrangement joins TRBV10-3 to TRBJ1-3, with 7 bases lining up with TRBD1. Looked up from germline, CDR1 is ENHRY and CDR2 is SYGVKD. J was trimmed by 9 bases and V by 3 bases; bases with no gene match: 14. CDR3 size: 16 residues.

The chain combines TRBV12-3 or TRBV12-4 with TRBJ1-6, with D possibly TRBD1 on 5 matching bases. Trimming shortened V by 6 bases and J by 0 bases, and 12 bases separated the two germline ends. The CDR3 is 16 residues long. The CDR3 DNA reads as TGTGCCAGCAGCCTGGACAAAACCTCCTATAATTCACCCCTCCACTTT. Amino acids: CASSLDKTSYNSPLHF.

The chain couples TRBV2 to TRBJ1-3; no reliable D call. V was shortened by 6 bases and J by 1 base, with 13 bases between the two germline ends. The CDR3 contains 15 residues. The germline V gene has CDR1 SNHLY and CDR2 FYNNEI. CDR3 nucleotide sequence: TGTGCCAGCAGCGTCGACTGCGGGTCTGGAAACACCATATATTTT. Its translation: CASSVDCGSGNTIYF.

CDR3 DNA sequence: TGTGCCATCAGGGCGGAGGAGGGCCCACGCACCTACGAGCAGTACTTC. Encoded protein: CAIRAEEGPRTYEQYF. The genes are TRBV10-3 and TRBJ2-7, with D possibly TRBD2 on 6 matching bases. The germline V gene encodes CDR1 ENHRY and CDR2 SYGVKD. This CDR3 has 16 amino acids. V lost 6 bases and J lost 2, with 20 bases in between.

In its sample, this clonotype was seen a few times. The chain is built from TRBV27 and TRBJ1-1, with unresolved D. Germline V gene sequence: CDR1 MNHEY, CDR2 SMNVEV (reference sequence). CDR3 length: 11 amino acids. Trimming removed 8 bases at V and 8 bases at J, with 12 bases between. This chain's CDR3 is CASPQELEAFF. The CDR3 coding sequence is TGTGCCAGCCCCCAGGAACTCGAAGCTTTCTTT.

This clonotype has only a few counts. The V gene is TRBV12-3 or TRBV12-4, the J gene TRBJ2-5; D ambiguous. V was cut by 5 bases and J by 7 bases, with 14 bases left in between. CDR3 length: 13 residues. In nucleotides, the CDR3 is TGTGCCAGCAGTCCCGGACCCGGCGCGACCCAGTACTTC. Residues: CASSPGPGATQYF.